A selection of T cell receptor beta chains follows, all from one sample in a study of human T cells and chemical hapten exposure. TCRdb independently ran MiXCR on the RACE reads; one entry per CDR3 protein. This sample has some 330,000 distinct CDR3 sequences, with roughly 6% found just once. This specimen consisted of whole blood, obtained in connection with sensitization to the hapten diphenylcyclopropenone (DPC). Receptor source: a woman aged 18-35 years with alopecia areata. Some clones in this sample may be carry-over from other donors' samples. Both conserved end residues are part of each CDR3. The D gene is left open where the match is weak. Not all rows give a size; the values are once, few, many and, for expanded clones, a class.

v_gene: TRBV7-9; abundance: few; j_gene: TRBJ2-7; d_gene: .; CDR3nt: TGTGCCAGCAGCCGACGCAACAGGGCCCACGAGCAGTACTTC; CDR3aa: CASSRRNRAHEQYF
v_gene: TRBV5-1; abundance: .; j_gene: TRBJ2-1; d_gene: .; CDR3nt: TGCGCCAGCAGCTTGTTGACTAGGGCCAATGAGCAGTTCTTC; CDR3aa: CASSLLTRANEQFF
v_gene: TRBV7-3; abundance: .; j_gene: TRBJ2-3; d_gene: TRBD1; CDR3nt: TGTGCCAGCAGCTTAAACAGGGGGTTTGAGGATACGCAGTATTTT; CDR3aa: CASSLNRGFEDTQYF
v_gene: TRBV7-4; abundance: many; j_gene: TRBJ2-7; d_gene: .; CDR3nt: TGTGCCAGCAGCTTCCTTCAGGGGCAGACCGTAACAAGTATTCACTCCTACGAGCAGTACTTC; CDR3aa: CASSFLQGQTVTSIHSYEQYF
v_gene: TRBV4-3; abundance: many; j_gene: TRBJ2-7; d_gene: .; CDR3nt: TGCGCCAGCAGCCAAGATTGGGGATTCGAGCAGTACTTC; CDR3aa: CASSQDWGFEQYF
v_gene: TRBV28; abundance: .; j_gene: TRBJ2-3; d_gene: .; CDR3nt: TGTGCCAGCAGGAGGGACGGCACAGATACGCAGTATTTT; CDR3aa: CASRRDGTDTQYF
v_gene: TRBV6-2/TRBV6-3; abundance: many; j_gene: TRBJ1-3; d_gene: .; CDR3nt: TGTGCCAGCACCGAATGGGGAAGGACTGGAAACACCATATATTTT; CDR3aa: CASTEWGRTGNTIYF
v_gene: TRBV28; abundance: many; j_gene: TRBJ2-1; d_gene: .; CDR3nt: TGTGCCAGCAGTACCCGGGACTTCCGCTCCTACTTCTTC; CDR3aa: CASSTRDFRSYFF
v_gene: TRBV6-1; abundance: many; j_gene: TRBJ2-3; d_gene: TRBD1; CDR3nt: TGTGCCAGCACCCAAAAGGGCAGGGGGCCCGCAGATACGCAGTATTTT; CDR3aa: CASTQKGRGPADTQYF
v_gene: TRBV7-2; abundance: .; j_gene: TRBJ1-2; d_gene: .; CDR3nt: TGTGCCAGCAGCTTAGTAGGGGCCAACTATGGCTACACCTTC; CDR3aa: CASSLVGANYGYTF
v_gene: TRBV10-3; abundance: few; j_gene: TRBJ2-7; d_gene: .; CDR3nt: TGTGCCATCAGTGACGAACAGGAGGTCGAGCAGTACTTC; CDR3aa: CAISDEQEVEQYF
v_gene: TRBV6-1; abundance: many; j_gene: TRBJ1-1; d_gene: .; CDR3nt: TGTGCCAGCACTCCCGGAGACACTGAAGCTTTCTTT; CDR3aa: CASTPGDTEAFF
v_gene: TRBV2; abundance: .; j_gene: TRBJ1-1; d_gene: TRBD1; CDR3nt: TGTGCCAGCAGTACGGAGGGGACAGGTAACACTGAAGCTTTCTTT; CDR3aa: CASSTEGTGNTEAFF
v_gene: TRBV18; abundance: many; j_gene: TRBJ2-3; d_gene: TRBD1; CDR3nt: TGTGCCAGCTCATCTGAGACAGGGGTGACAGATACGCAGTATTTT; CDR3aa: CASSSETGVTDTQYF
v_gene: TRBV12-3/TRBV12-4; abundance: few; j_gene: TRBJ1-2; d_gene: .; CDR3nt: TGTGCCAGCAGTTTAAGGTTGGGGGATGGCTACACCTTC; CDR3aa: CASSLRLGDGYTF
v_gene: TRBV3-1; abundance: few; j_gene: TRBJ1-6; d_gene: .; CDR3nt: TGTGCCAGCAGCCAAAGAGGGCCGAATTCACCCCTCCACTTT; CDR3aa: CASSQRGPNSPLHF
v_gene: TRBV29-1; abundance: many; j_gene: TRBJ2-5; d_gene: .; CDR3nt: TGCAGCGCCTCCCGGGGGCTAAGCGAGACCCAGTACTTC; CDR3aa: CSASRGLSETQYF